A selection of T cell receptor beta chains follows, all from one sample in a study of long-term antiretroviral therapy in people with HIV. Repertoires were generated with immunoSEQ multiplex PCR, while TCRdb's copy carries only in-frame clones and drops some. The data contain roughly 28,000 clones, more than 80% of them singletons. The source was unsorted PBMCs, collected 0.3 years after starting antiretroviral therapy. All receptors come from a man in his forties with HIV. The CDR3 runs from the conserved cysteine through the conserved F or W. Fields, in order: J gene, clone size, V gene, D gene, CDR3 DNA, CDR3 protein. The D gene is left open where the match is weak. Expanded clones get a size class; other rows say once, few or many, or leave the size out.

>TRBJ2-2|once|TRBV28|NA
TGTGCCAGCAGTCATGACCACACCGGGGAGCTGTTTTTT
CASSHDHTGELFF
>TRBJ2-5|NA|TRBV5-5|TRBD1
TGTGCCAGCAGCTTGGGGACAGGGGTCTTCGAGACCCAGTACTTC
CASSLGTGVFETQYF
>TRBJ2-4|NA|TRBV2|NA
TGTGCCAGCAGTGTGCAGGGGGGGGAACTAGCCAAAAACATTCAGTACTTC
CASSVQGGELAKNIQYF
>TRBJ2-7|NA|TRBV29-1|TRBD2
TGCAGCGTTGAAGATCGAGTCCTAGCGGGGCATCTGGACTTC
CSVEDRVLAGHLDF
>TRBJ2-5|NA|TRBV7-2|NA
TGTGCCAGCAGCCCAATCAGGGAGACCCAGTACTTC
CASSPIRETQYF
>TRBJ2-5|NA|TRBV2|TRBD1
TGTGCCAGCAGTGAAGCTGCAGGGGGACAAGAGACCCAGTACTTC
CASSEAAGGQETQYF
>TRBJ2-1|NA|TRBV6-5|NA
TGTGCCAGCAGTTACGGGCGAGTAAACAATGAGCAGTTCTTC
CASSYGRVNNEQFF
>TRBJ2-5|NA|TRBV4-2|TRBD2
TGTGCCAGCAGCCAAGGGGGGGGGTACCAAGAGACCCAGTACTTC
CASSQGGGYQETQYF
>TRBJ1-1|NA|TRBV7-9|NA
TGTGCCAGCAGCTTAGGCCAGACAGGAACCACTGAAGCTTTCTTT
CASSLGQTGTTEAFF
>TRBJ2-5|NA|TRBV10-3|NA
TGTGCCATCAGTGAGTCGGAAGGGCAGGCGGAGACCCAGTACTTC
CAISESEGQAETQYF
>TRBJ2-3|NA|TRBV6-1|TRBD2
TGTGCCAGCAGTCTAGCGGGAGGGCCATTCGATACGCAGTATTTT
CASSLAGGPFDTQYF
>TRBJ1-4|once|TRBV28|NA
TGTGCCAGCAGGCGGACAGTTAATGAAAAACTGTTTTTT
CASRRTVNEKLFF
>TRBJ2-1|NA|TRBV4-3|NA
TGCGCCAGCAGCCAAGATTTTTCAGGGAGCTCCTACAATGAGCAGTTCTTC
CASSQDFSGSSYNEQFF
>TRBJ1-3|once|TRBV5-1|NA
TGCGCCAGCAGCCCAGGGATACAGGCAAACACCATATATTTT
CASSPGIQANTIYF
>TRBJ2-7|NA|TRBV6-1|NA
TGTGCCAGCAGACCGGGGGCCGGTTCCTACGAGCAGTACTTC
CASRPGAGSYEQYF
>TRBJ2-1|NA|TRBV7-2|NA
TGTGCCAGCAGCCCTCTTGTGAACAATGAGCAGTTCTTC
CASSPLVNNEQFF
>TRBJ2-4|NA|TRBV6-6|NA
TGTGCCACCCTCCCAGGGGCCAAAAACATTCAGTACTTC
CATLPGAKNIQYF
>TRBJ2-5|NA|TRBV6-1|NA
TGTGCCAGCAGTGGACTAGAGCGAGAGACCCAGTACTTC
CASSGLERETQYF
>TRBJ2-5|NA|TRBV5-6|NA
TGTGCCAGCAGCTACGACTCGCGGGGGACCCAGTACTTC
CASSYDSRGTQYF
>TRBJ1-5|once|TRBV7-2|NA
TGTGCCAGCAGCTTAGCAGGCTATAGCAATCAGCCCCAGCATTTT
CASSLAGYSNQPQHF
>TRBJ2-5|once|TRBV5-6|TRBD1
TGTGCCAGCAGCTGGACAGGGCCCACCCAAGAGACCCAGTACTTC
CASSWTGPTQETQYF
>TRBJ1-5|NA|TRBV6-1|NA
TGTGCCAGCAGTGACGGTCTTGCGGGGGAGGAAGCAAATCAGCCCCAGCATTTT
CASSDGLAGEEANQPQHF
>TRBJ2-7|NA|TRBV28|TRBD2
TGTGCCAGCAGCTCTATTCCGGGACTAGGACACTACGAGCAGTACTTC
CASSSIPGLGHYEQYF
>TRBJ2-3|NA|TRBV27|TRBD2
TGTGCCAGCAGTCCCATGGGACTAGCGGGAGGGTTATGGGATACGCAGTATTTT
CASSPMGLAGGLWDTQYF
>TRBJ2-3|NA|TRBV4-3|NA
TGCGCCAGCAGCCACGAAGGGAAGGGAACAGATACGCAGTATTTT
CASSHEGKGTDTQYF
>TRBJ2-7|NA|TRBV5-4|TRBD2
TGTGCCAGCAGCTTGGTCGGGACTAGCGGGAGCTCAAACTTC
CASSLVGTSGSSNF
>TRBJ1-2|NA|TRBV5-6|TRBD1
TGTGCCAGCAGCGGCTTCGACAGGGTGACCTATGGCTACACCTTC
CASSGFDRVTYGYTF
>TRBJ2-5|NA|TRBV5-1|TRBD2
TGCGCCAGCAGCTTGGTAGCGGGGGCTCAACAGACCCAGTACTTC
CASSLVAGAQQTQYF
>TRBJ1-2|NA|TRBV6-6|NA
TGTGCCAGCAGGGAGTATGGCTACACCTTC
CASREYGYTF
>TRBJ1-2|NA|TRBV7-2|NA
TGTGCCAGCAGCTTAGTTGTCGGGGGCTACACCTTC
CASSLVVGGYTF
>TRBJ1-4|NA|TRBV7-2|TRBD1
TGTGCCAGCAGCTCGTTGACAGGGAGAGGGGGCTTTGATGAAAAACTGTTTTTT
CASSSLTGRGGFDEKLFF
>TRBJ2-2|NA|TRBV6-5|NA
TGTGCCAGCAAATATTCGAACACCGGGGAGCTGTTTTTT
CASKYSNTGELFF
>TRBJ1-1|NA|TRBV25-1|NA
TGTGCCAGCAGTCACCGTAACACTGAAGCTTTCTTT
CASSHRNTEAFF
>TRBJ2-3|NA|TRBV5-1|NA
TGCGCCAGCAGCTTCGGACAGCTTCGCACAGATACGCAGTATTTT
CASSFGQLRTDTQYF
>TRBJ2-7|NA|TRBV15|NA
TGTGCCACCAGCAACCGGGTCCAGCAGGACGAGCAGTACTTC
CATSNRVQQDEQYF
>TRBJ2-3|NA|TRBV7-3|NA
TGTGCCAGCAGCTCCCCCGAAAATACGCAGTATTTT
CASSSPENTQYF
>TRBJ2-7|NA|TRBV2|NA
TGTGCCAGCAGGCAAGACAGGATTCAGATAGACGAGCAGTACTTC
CASRQDRIQIDEQYF
>TRBJ2-2|NA|TRBV25-1|TRBD1
TGTGCCAGCAGTGATACCGGACAGGGATTCCCCGGGGAGCTGTTTTTT
CASSDTGQGFPGELFF
>TRBJ1-2|NA|TRBV7-2|NA
TGTGCCAGCAGCTTAGTGTTGCAGGATGGCTACACCTTC
CASSLVLQDGYTF
>TRBJ1-2|NA|TRBV10-3|NA
TGTGCCATCAGTGGCCGTGACTATGGCTACACCTTC
CAISGRDYGYTF
>TRBJ2-1|NA|TRBV4-3|TRBD2
TGCGCCAGCAGCCAAGGGACTTACTTGACTAGCGCTAACAATGAGCAGTTCTTC
CASSQGTYLTSANNEQFF
>TRBJ1-2|NA|TRBV7-2|NA
TGTGCCAGCAGCGTGGACAGCTATGGCTACACCTTC
CASSVDSYGYTF
>TRBJ1-2|NA|TRBV6-5|NA
TGTGCCAGCAGTTACTCCACTGGGGGCTACACCTTC
CASSYSTGGYTF
>TRBJ2-7|NA|TRBV6-1|NA
TGTGCCAGCAGTGAACTTAGGGTTATCTCTTCCTACGAGCAGTACTTC
CASSELRVISSYEQYF
>TRBJ1-1|NA|TRBV10-2|TRBD1
TGCGCCAGCAGTGACCCGACAGGGGCCACTGAAGCTTTCTTT
CASSDPTGATEAFF
>TRBJ2-7|NA|TRBV15|NA
TGTGCCACCAGCGTGGGTTGGGACGAGCAGTACTTC
CATSVGWDEQYF
>TRBJ2-7|NA|TRBV7-2|NA
TGTGCCAGCAGCCTTACCGGGACAAGCTACGAGCAGTACTTC
CASSLTGTSYEQYF
>TRBJ2-5|NA|TRBV29-1|NA
TGCAGCGTTGTAGGAGCCGGACTGGGCCAAGAGACCCAGTACTTC
CSVVGAGLGQETQYF
>TRBJ2-2|NA|TRBV6-5|NA
TGTGCCAGCAGTTACTCTATCGGGGAGCTGTTTTTT
CASSYSIGELFF
>TRBJ1-5|NA|TRBV4-3|NA
TGCGCCAGCAGCCTCCACCCGAACCGGGGGGGTTCCAATCAGCCCCAGCATTTT
CASSLHPNRGGSNQPQHF